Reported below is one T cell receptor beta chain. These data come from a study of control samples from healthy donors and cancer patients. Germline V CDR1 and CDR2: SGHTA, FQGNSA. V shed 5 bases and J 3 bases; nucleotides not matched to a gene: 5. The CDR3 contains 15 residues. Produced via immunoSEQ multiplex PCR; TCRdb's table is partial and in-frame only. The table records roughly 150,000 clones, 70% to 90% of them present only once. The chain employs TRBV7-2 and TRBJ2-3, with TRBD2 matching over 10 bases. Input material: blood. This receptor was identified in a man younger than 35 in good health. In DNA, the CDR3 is TGTGCCAGCAGCCCACTAGCGGGGTTAACAGATACGCAGTATTTT. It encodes CASSPLAGLTDTQYF.